The 19 T cell receptor beta chains below all came from one sample that was sequenced in a study of cytomegalovirus exposure and HLA in healthy donors. PCR was performed using 60 Vbeta and 13 Jbeta primers. The data were produced by immunoSEQ multiplex PCR, yet TCRdb's version contains in-frame clones alone and is incomplete. The table lists 120,000 or so clones, 75% to 90% of them singletons. Sequences were obtained from PBMCs. Receptors originate from a man aged 25-45 years in good health and CMV-seronegative.

The genes are TRBV28 and TRBJ1-3, with D uncertain. Trimming stripped 5 bases from V and 4 bases from J, with 9 bases between. The CDR3 length is 13 residues. Looked up from germline, CDR1 is MDHEN and CDR2 is SYDVKM. The CDR3 sequence is CASSLPGGNTIYF. As DNA, the CDR3 is TGTGCCAGCAGTCTCCCGGGAGGAAACACCATATATTTT.

CDR3 sequence (DNA): TGTGCCAGCAGCCCCGTGTTAGGCAGGGGGCGCGACGAGCAGTACTTC. Its translation is CASSPVLGRGRDEQYF. The V and J genes are TRBV9 and TRBJ2-7, with TRBD1 identical over 8 bases. This CDR3 has 16 amino acids. Germline CDR1 and CDR2: SGDLS and YYNGEE. Germline trimming cut 4 bases from V and 5 bases from J; bases unmatched to any gene: 14.

The rearrangement links TRBV27 to TRBJ2-7, with unresolved D. Looked up from germline, CDR1 is MNHEY and CDR2 is SMNVEV (reference sequence). With 6 bases removed from V and 7 bases from J, the gap between germline ends came to 13 bases. The CDR3 spans 12 residues. The CDR3 is CASSNNIREQYF. CDR3 coding DNA: TGTGCCAGCAGCAATAACATCAGGGAGCAGTACTTC.

In DNA form, the CDR3 reads TGTGCCAGCAGCTTACTGGGACAAGCCTATGGCTACACCTTC. Protein: CASSLLGQAYGYTF. The genes are TRBV7-2 and TRBJ1-2; TRBD1 might be the D (6 bases). Trimming stripped 2 bases from V and 4 bases from J, with 11 bases between. The germline gives CDR1 SGHTA, CDR2 FQGNSA. This CDR3 comprises 14 residues.

The rearrangement uses TRBV7-6 and TRBJ2-1, with D unresolved. V was shortened by 5 bases and J by 2 bases, with 10 bases between the two germline ends. Germline CDR1 is SGHVS and CDR2 is FNYEAQ. The CDR3 is 14 residues long. The CDR3 sequence: CASSIRPTYNEQFF. The CDR3, as DNA: TGTGCCAGCAGCATCAGGCCTACCTACAATGAGCAGTTCTTC.

The chain couples TRBV28 to TRBJ1-1; the D gene is possibly TRBD1 (5 bases). Germline CDR1 is MDHEN and CDR2 is SYDVKM. CDR3 length equals 14 residues. Trimming removed 2 bases at V and 3 bases at J, with 10 bases between. In DNA, the CDR3 is TGTGCCAGCAGTTTACTCCGGGGGGACACTGAAGCTTTCTTT. Its translation: CASSLLRGDTEAFF.

The chain links TRBV6-1 to TRBJ2-7; D remains unclear. Germline V gene data show CDR1 as MNHNS and CDR2 as SASEGT. This CDR3 is built from 13 residues. The V end was cut by 1 base, the J end by 7 bases, with 11 bases between. The CDR3 DNA follows: TGTGCCAGCAGTGAAGGTGGCCGCCTGGAGCAGTACTTC. It codes for CASSEGGRLEQYF.

This rearrangement joins TRBV19 to TRBJ1-1; D call uncertain. This CDR3 region has 14 residues. Trimming removed 6 bases at V and 1 base at J, with 12 bases between. The V gene's germline CDR1 is LNHDA and CDR2 SQIVND (reference sequence). The CDR3 here is CASSPQAWNTEAFF. The CDR3 bases are TGTGCCAGTAGCCCGCAAGCGTGGAACACTGAAGCTTTCTTT. Looking up the rest from reference TRBV19 and TRBJ1-1 gives the full variable domain: DGGITQSPKYLFRKEGQNVTLSCEQNLNHDAMYWYRQDPGQGLRLIYYSQIVNDFQKGDIAEGYSVSREKKESFPLTVTSAQKNPTAFYLCASSPQAWNTEAFFGQGTRLTVV.

In this sample, this clone turned up a few times. The J gene is TRBJ1-4, the V gene TRBV27, with D perhaps matching TRBD1 (6 bases). This CDR3 is 16 amino acids long. Trimming pared 4 bases from V and 8 bases from J, leaving 20 bases between. Germline CDR1 is MNHEY and CDR2 is SMNVEV (reference sequence). In DNA form, the CDR3 reads TGTGCCAGCAGTTACCGTACAGGGATCCTCCCCGAAAAACTGTTTTTT. Translation: CASSYRTGILPEKLFF.

The chain joins TRBV27 to TRBJ2-3, with unresolved D. Germline V CDR1 and CDR2: MNHEY, SMNVEV (reference sequence). The germline V and J ends were trimmed by 6 bases and 2 bases, with 18 bases remaining between them. The CDR3 consists of 16 residues. The CDR3 region is CASSPNNRLNTDTQYF. DNA of the CDR3: TGTGCCAGCAGCCCAAACAACAGATTAAACACAGATACGCAGTATTTT.

This clone has a handful of counts. The chain couples TRBV19 to TRBJ2-5; TRBD2 might be the D (6 bases). Per the germline V gene, CDR1 is LNHDA and CDR2 is SQIVND (reference sequence). Trimming removed 4 bases at V and 5 bases at J, with 14 bases between. This CDR3 comprises 14 residues. DNA of the CDR3: TGTGCCAGTAGTACGGGGGTCTTACGGGAGACCCAGTACTTC. Protein sequence: CASSTGVLRETQYF.

To note about this clone: Other DNA sequences from this sample encode an identical CDR3 as well. The chain uses TRBV5-1 and TRBJ2-7, with a weak D call TRBD2 (6 bases). The end of the DNA aligns better with TRBJ2-5, so the J call may be wrong. The CDR3 has 14 residues. Per germline, CDR1 SGHRS and CDR2 YFSETQ. In DNA form, the CDR3 reads TGCGCCAGCGAAGAGGGACTTGTGGGGGAGACCCAGTACTTC. Translation: CASEEGLVGETQYF.

The chain combines TRBV7-2 with TRBJ2-3, with 7 bases lining up with TRBD1. Germline trimming cut 4 bases from V and 5 bases from J; bases unmatched to any gene: 9. This CDR3 has 15 residues. Germline-derived CDR1 and CDR2 are SGHTA and FQGNSA. CDR3 bases: TGTGCCAGCAGCTCACAACAGGGGTTGAGAGATACGCAGTATTTT. This sequence encodes CASSSQQGLRDTQYF.

V usage is TRBV5-1 and J usage is TRBJ2-5; 9 positions match TRBD1. Trimming took 4 bases from V and 4 from J; bases not matched to a gene: 5. CDR3 length: 14 amino acids. Germline V CDR1 and CDR2: SGHRS, YFSETQ. The CDR3 here is CASSTTGGGETQYF. CDR3 bases: TGCGCCAGCAGCACAACAGGGGGCGGAGAGACCCAGTACTTC.

The chain is built from TRBV11-2 and TRBJ2-7; D gene uncertain. The CDR3 spans 15 residues. V was clipped by 6 bases and J by 3 bases, with 18 bases between them. Germline-derived CDR1 and CDR2 are SGHAT and FQNNGV. The CDR3 nucleotides read TGTGCCAGCAGTGAGACAAATACCTACATCTACGAGCAGTACTTC. It specifies CASSETNTYIYEQYF. Looking up the rest from reference TRBV11-2 and TRBJ2-7 gives the full variable domain: EAGVAQSPRYKIIEKRQSVAFWCNPISGHATLYWYQQILGQGPKLLIQFQNNGVVDDSQLPKDRFSAERLKGVDSTLKIQPAKLEDSAVYLCASSETNTYIYEQYFGPGTRLTVT.

The sample holds a few counts of this clone. The rearrangement uses TRBV7-2 and TRBJ1-2; no firm D call. V was clipped by 1 base and J by 8 bases, with 8 bases between them. The length of the CDR3 is 12 residues. The germline V gene has CDR1 SGHTA and CDR2 FQGNSA. The CDR3 loop is CASSLDLGGYTF. CDR3 DNA sequence: TGTGCCAGCAGCTTAGATCTGGGCGGCTACACCTTC. The variable domain in full, completed from reference TRBV7-2 and TRBJ1-2, reads GAGVSQSPSNKVTEKGKDVELRCDPISGHTALYWYRQSLGQGLEFLIYFQGNSAPDKSGLPSDRFSAERTGGSVSTLTIQRTQQEDSAVYLCASSLDLGGYTFGSGTRLTVV.

V usage is TRBV29-1 and J usage is TRBJ2-2, with 8 bases identical to TRBD2. Germline lookup yields CDR1 SQVTM and CDR2 ANQGSEA. With V trimmed by 7 bases and J by 6 bases, 10 bases remained unmatched. The CDR3 extends over 14 amino acids. For the CDR3, the DNA is TGCAGCGGCCGTACGGGGGGGGGCGCCGGGGAGCTGTTTTTT. This codes for CSGRTGGGAGELFF.

The genes are TRBV4-1 and TRBJ2-2; TRBD1 might be the D (5 bases). The ends were cut back, 1 base at V and 3 bases at J, with 9 bases in the middle. This CDR3 is 15 amino acids long. Germline CDR1 and CDR2: MGHRA and YSYEKL. The CDR3 is CASSQVAGYTGELFF. The CDR3 nucleotides read TGCGCCAGCAGCCAAGTGGCAGGGTACACCGGGGAGCTGTTTTTT.

This clone occurred a few times. The V call is TRBV7-8, the J call TRBJ2-5; 8 bases align to TRBD2. The CDR3 spans 17 residues. Unmatched junction bases numbered 13, after V lost 5 bases and J lost 2 bases. The germline gives CDR1 SGHVS, CDR2 FQNEAQ. The CDR3 DNA follows: TGTGCCAGCAGCCCTTTTGTTGTAGCGGGGATTCAAGAGACCCAGTACTTC. Amino acid sequence: CASSPFVVAGIQETQYF. Looking up the rest from reference TRBV7-8 and TRBJ2-5 gives the full variable domain: GAGVSQSPRYKVAKRGQDVALRCDPISGHVSLFWYQQALGQGPEFLTYFQNEAQLDKSGLPSDRFFAERPEGSVSTLKIQRTQQEDSAVYLCASSPFVVAGIQETQYFGPGTRLLVL.